This passage covers 29 T cell receptor beta chains from one sample sequenced in a study of identical twins. Each CDR3 protein gets one entry after TCRdb re-called the 5' RACE reads with MiXCR. The sample yields about 530,000 distinct CDR3 sequences, about 20% seen once. This same sample was also part of a study on yellow fever vaccine responses in identical twins.

The sample taken for sequencing was CD4+ T cells sorted from blood. The receptor set was obtained from a woman between 18 and 29 years old in good health.

There are a few counts of this clonotype. V is TRBV6-1 and J is TRBJ1-5; 7 bases line up with TRBD1. V was clipped by 6 bases and J by 7 bases; unmatched bases: 6. Germline CDR1 MNHNS, CDR2 SASEGT. This CDR3 is built from 13 residues. CDR3 sequence: CASRGQRGQPQHF. The CDR3 nucleotides read TGTGCCAGCAGGGGACAGCGTGGCCAGCCCCAGCATTTT.

This clonotype was detected a few times. The chain links TRBV10-3 to TRBJ2-5; TRBD2 is a possible D gene (6 bases). The length of the CDR3 is 13 residues. Germline values: CDR1 ENHRY, CDR2 SYGVKD. V was trimmed by 6 bases and J by 1 base, leaving 9 bases between them. The DNA of the CDR3 is TGTGCCATCAGCGGGACTTCCCAAGAGACCCAGTACTTC. Protein: CAISGTSQETQYF.

The CDR3 loop reads CAISGEDRAVDTQYF. Here the CDR3 DNA reads TGTGCCATCAGTGGAGAAGACAGGGCGGTAGATACGCAGTATTTT. The gene calls are TRBV10-3 and TRBJ2-3; 7 nucleotides align to TRBD1. The CDR3 contains 15 residues. The germline V gene has CDR1 ENHRY and CDR2 SYGVKD. The V and J ends lost 4 bases and 5 bases, in that order; junction bases with no gene match: 9.

The CDR3 nucleotides read TGTGCCAGCAGCTTAGGAGGCGGGAGGTCGGGTTGGGAGCAGTACTTC. Residues: CASSLGGGRSGWEQYF. The chain uses TRBV7-8 and TRBJ2-7; 8 nucleotides match TRBD2. Germline V CDR1 and CDR2: SGHVS, FQNEAQ. This CDR3 is built from 16 residues. J gave up 7 bases and V 1 base, and 12 bases lay outside the gene matches.

This clonotype was detected a few times. This chain connects TRBV7-2 to TRBJ2-4; no clear D gene. The CDR3 extends over 11 amino acids. V lost 1 base and J lost 9, with 4 bases in between. Per the germline V gene, CDR1 is SGHTA and CDR2 is FQGNSA. The CDR3 loop reads CASSLDVIQYF. In DNA form, the CDR3 reads TGTGCCAGCAGCTTAGACGTCATTCAGTACTTC. The variable domain in full, completed from reference TRBV7-2 and TRBJ2-4, reads GAGVSQSPSNKVTEKGKDVELRCDPISGHTALYWYRQSLGQGLEFLIYFQGNSAPDKSGLPSDRFSAERTGGSVSTLTIQRTQQEDSAVYLCASSLDVIQYFGAGTRLSVL.

The V gene is TRBV7-7, the J gene TRBJ2-5; TRBD2 agrees at 9 bases. Germline V CDR1 and CDR2: SSHAT, FNYEAQ (reference sequence). The CDR3 spans 17 residues. V lost 1 base, J lost 3 bases, and 9 bases stayed unmatched. CDR3 in DNA: TGTGCCAGCAGCTTAGGTTTTAGCGGGAGCGGTAAAGAGACCCAGTACTTC. This codes for CASSLGFSGSGKETQYF.

This clonotype has at least ten counts. J is TRBJ2-7 and V is TRBV3-1; 10 nucleotides agree with TRBD2. The germline V gene encodes CDR1 LGHDT and CDR2 YNNKEL (reference sequence). Trimming cost V 1 base and J 4 bases; bases outside gene matches: 4. The CDR3 has 15 residues. DNA of the CDR3: TGTGCCAGCAGCCAAGCCGGGACTAGCGAATACGAGCAGTACTTC. It specifies CASSQAGTSEYEQYF.

CDR3: CASSQTGATGELFF. DNA of the CDR3: TGCGCCAGCAGCCAGACCGGTGCAACCGGGGAGCTGTTTTTT. V usage is TRBV5-1 and J usage is TRBJ2-2; D is unresolved. V was cut by 4 bases and J by 5 bases, with 12 bases left in between. The CDR3 extends over 14 amino acids. Germline CDR1 and CDR2: SGHRS and YFSETQ.

The V call is TRBV7-6, the J call TRBJ2-1, with 8 bases fitting TRBD2. Trimming cost V 1 base and J 4 bases; bases outside gene matches: 3. Germline lookup yields CDR1 SGHVS and CDR2 FNYEAQ. This CDR3 comprises 15 residues. CDR3 DNA sequence: TGTGCCAGCAGCTTAGTAGCGGGGTTATACAATGAGCAGTTCTTC. Residues: CASSLVAGLYNEQFF.

This clonotype was counted between two and nine times. The V call is TRBV25-1, the J call TRBJ1-1, with no clear D. Trimming took off 1 base at V and 1 base at J, with 7 bases between the two ends. The CDR3 contains 14 residues. The germline CDR1 and CDR2 sequences are MGHDK and SYGVNS. The CDR3 DNA reads as TGTGCCAGCAGTGAATTGGACTGGAACACTGAAGCTTTCTTT. This encodes CASSELDWNTEAFF.

This clonotype was seen a handful of times. The chain couples TRBV3-1 to TRBJ1-1; 7 nucleotides match TRBD1. There are 15 residues in the CDR3. V dropped 0 bases and J dropped 8; count of bases not matched to a gene: 9. The germline CDR1 and CDR2 sequences are LGHDT and YNNKEL (reference sequence). CDR3 region: CASSQEEGAPGEAFF. In DNA form, the CDR3 reads TGTGCCAGCAGCCAAGAGGAGGGGGCGCCAGGGGAAGCTTTCTTT. Based on the CDR3 plus reference TRBV3-1 and TRBJ1-1, the full variable domain is DTAVSQTPKYLVTQMGNDKSIKCEQNLGHDTMYWYKQDSKKFLKIMFSYNNKELIINETVPNRFSPKSPDKAHLNLHINSLELGDSAVYFCASSQEEGAPGEAFFGQGTRLTVV.

This clonotype was found a few times. V usage is TRBV5-1 and J usage is TRBJ2-2; 8 bases fit TRBD1. This CDR3 spans 15 amino acids. V was pared by 2 bases and J by 5 bases, with 5 bases of the junction left unmatched. In germline, CDR1 is SGHRS, CDR2 YFSETQ. Here the CDR3 DNA reads TGCGCCAGCAGCTTCCGACAGGGGCGGACCGGGGAGCTGTTTTTT. As protein: CASSFRQGRTGELFF.

This clonotype turned up a few times. The chain links TRBV24-1 to TRBJ2-1; TRBD1 might be the D (5 bases). V was pared by 12 bases and J by 1 base, with 15 bases between. There are 14 residues in the CDR3. Germline V gene lookup returns CDR1 KGHDR and CDR2 SFDVKD. The CDR3 DNA follows: TGTGCCCCAAGGGGTCCGTGTTCCTACAATGAGCAGTTCTTC. It is translated as CAPRGPCSYNEQFF.

This clonotype has at least ten counts. This chain uses TRBV5-1 with TRBJ1-4; a weak D match, TRBD1 (5 bases). Germline lookup yields CDR1 SGHRS and CDR2 YFSETQ. This CDR3 comprises 14 residues. V dropped 4 bases and J dropped 5 bases, with 12 bases sitting between them. The CDR3 reads CASSPGTGNEKLFF. CDR3 nucleotide sequence: TGCGCCAGCAGCCCCGGGACTGGGAATGAAAAACTGTTTTTT.

Worth noting for this clonotype: At one end the junction does not follow the germline gene, possibly because of a read error. V and J are TRBV18 and TRBJ2-2, with D maybe TRBD1 (5 bases). CDR1 and CDR2 from the germline V gene are KGHSH and LQKENI. This CDR3 has 17 amino acids. The chain's CDR3 is CASSPPLRVYDTAELFF. CDR3 bases: TGTGCCAGCTCACCACCGCTCAGGGTCTACGACACCGCGGAGCTGTTTTTT.

This clonotype turned up a few times. V and J are TRBV7-9 and TRBJ1-2; D is uncertain. The CDR3 is 15 residues long. CDR1 and CDR2 (germline): SEHNR, FQNEAQ (reference sequence). Deletions cut 5 bases from V and 2 bases from J, with 15 bases between. CDR3 sequence: CASSRTETANYGYTF. The CDR3 DNA is TGTGCCAGCAGCCGGACGGAGACGGCGAACTATGGCTACACCTTC.

The table lists this clonotype with a few counts. The V gene is TRBV12-3 or TRBV12-4, the J gene TRBJ2-1; the match to TRBD2 covers 9 bases. This CDR3 contains 15 residues. The trim removed 5 bases at V and 5 bases at J, leaving 7 bases unmatched. Here the CDR3 reads CASSLRLADDNEQFF. The CDR3, as DNA: TGTGCCAGCAGTCTAAGACTAGCGGATGACAATGAGCAGTTCTTC.

The chain couples TRBV2 to TRBJ1-2; D gene ambiguous. Trimming removed 3 bases from V and 1 base from J, with 12 bases in between. Germline CDR1 SNHLY, CDR2 FYNNEI. The CDR3 is 15 residues long. In DNA, the CDR3 is TGTGCCAGCAGTGATCAGGAGACCCATAACTATGGCTACACCTTC. It translates to CASSDQETHNYGYTF.

V and J are TRBV28 and TRBJ2-7, with D perhaps TRBD2 (5 bases). Germline V gene data show CDR1 as MDHEN and CDR2 as SYDVKM. The germline V and J ends were trimmed by 6 bases and 4 bases, with 7 bases remaining between them. CDR3 length: 11 residues. CDR3 sequence: CASRGGYEQYF. The CDR3 DNA sequence: TGTGCCAGCAGAGGAGGATACGAGCAGTACTTC.

In its sample, this clonotype was seen many times. The chain joins TRBV6-5 to TRBJ2-5, with D possibly being TRBD2 (5 bases). V dropped 0 bases and J dropped 2 bases, with 7 bases sitting between them. Germline V gene data show CDR1 as MNHEY and CDR2 as SVGAGI. The CDR3 spans 14 residues. The CDR3 is CASSYSRRQETQYF. The CDR3 DNA sequence: TGTGCCAGCAGTTACTCGAGGAGGCAAGAGACCCAGTACTTC.

This clonotype showed up just a few times. The chain carries TRBV20-1 and TRBJ2-3, with unresolved D. The V gene's germline CDR1 is DFQATT and CDR2 SNEGSKA (reference sequence). This CDR3 has 11 amino acids. V lost 3 bases to trimming and J lost 3 bases, with 4 bases between them. The CDR3 spells CSARLTDTQYF. The CDR3 DNA is TGCAGTGCTAGGTTGACAGATACGCAGTATTTT.

Only a few counts were recorded for this clonotype. V gene TRBV29-1 combines with J gene TRBJ2-7; D might be TRBD1 or TRBD2, each matching 5 bases. V lost 8 bases and J lost 6, with 14 bases in between. The CDR3 loop spans 11 amino acids. CDR1 is SQVTM and CDR2 is ANQGSEA in the germline V gene. In DNA, the CDR3 is TGCAGCTTGGGACCCCTGTTCGAGCAGTACTTC. It codes for CSLGPLFEQYF.

The chain links TRBV11-2 to TRBJ2-4, with 11 positions matching TRBD2. The CDR3 contains 18 residues. Germline CDR1 is SGHAT and CDR2 is FQNNGV. V lost 5 bases and J lost 2; bases outside the gene matches: 11. The chain's CDR3 is CASSVNLLAGASKNIQYF. The CDR3 DNA sequence: TGTGCCAGCAGCGTCAACTTACTAGCGGGAGCGTCCAAAAACATTCAGTACTTC.

The chain employs TRBV7-6 and TRBJ2-3, with TRBD2 matching over 12 bases. V shed 5 bases, J shed 3 bases, and the junction held 6 bases outside the gene matches. From germline, CDR1 is SGHVS and CDR2 FNYEAQ. This CDR3 contains 16 residues. The CDR3 DNA reads as TGTGCCAGCAGCCCCTGGACTAGCGGGGAAACAGATACGCAGTATTTT. Protein product: CASSPWTSGETDTQYF.

This clonotype was recorded a few times. The chain is built from TRBV2 and TRBJ2-1; a weak D match, TRBD2 (6 bases). The germline gives CDR1 SNHLY, CDR2 FYNNEI. The length of the CDR3 is 15 residues. V was shortened by 3 bases and J by 2 bases, with 11 bases between the two germline ends. This CDR3 is CASSDTGTAYNEQFF. CDR3 sequence (DNA): TGTGCCAGCAGTGATACCGGGACTGCCTACAATGAGCAGTTCTTC.

There are a few counts of this clonotype. This rearrangement joins TRBV10-3 to TRBJ2-6; D may correspond to TRBD1 or TRBD2 (5 bases each). Germline loops: CDR1 ENHRY, CDR2 SYGVKD. V was trimmed by 5 bases and J by 2 bases, leaving 13 bases between them. The CDR3 is 16 amino acids. CDR3 sequence reads: CAISNLMGAGANVLTF. CDR3 nucleotides: TGTGCCATCAGTAACCTGATGGGGGCTGGGGCCAACGTCCTGACTTTC.

This clonotype has only a few counts. One junction end disagrees with the germline gene, perhaps due to a read error. CDR3: CASSLAGWRGDEQFF. The CDR3 nucleotides are TGTGCCAGCAGTTTAGCGGGGTGGAGGGGAGACGAGCAGTTCTTC. The chain is built from TRBV11-2 and TRBJ2-1; 8 bases are a match to TRBD2. The CDR3 has 15 amino acids. CDR1 SGHAT and CDR2 FQNNGV come from the germline V gene.

This rearrangement joins TRBV5-1 to TRBJ2-1, with a tentative D call TRBD1 (5 bases). V was clipped by 7 bases and J by 4 bases, with 9 bases between them. Germline V gives CDR1 SGHRS, CDR2 YFSETQ. CDR3 length: 12 amino acids. CDR3 sequence reads: CASGDSYNEQFF. CDR3 DNA sequence: TGCGCCAGCGGTGACAGTTACAATGAGCAGTTCTTC.

This clonotype was recorded at least ten times. The chain uses TRBV11-2 and TRBJ2-5; TRBD1 aligns across 7 bases. CDR1 is SGHAT, CDR2 FQNNGV, per germline. The CDR3 is 16 amino acids. V lost 3 bases, J lost 4 bases, and 11 bases stayed unmatched. CDR3 DNA: TGTGCCAGCAGCTTCGCGAAGGGGGCACGACGAGAGACCCAGTACTTC. As protein: CASSFAKGARRETQYF.